One TCR beta chain is described in this entry. Antigen unknown. The V and J ends lost 7 bases and 6 bases respectively, with 19 bases between them. The CDR3 is 15 amino acids. Germline CDR1 is MNHNY and CDR2 is SVGAGI (reference sequence). The data were taken from a study of radiotherapy plus CTLA-4 blockade in lung cancer. Across the whole study: Objective responses occurred in around 20% of patients; around 30% had disease control.

Study conclusions and caveats: There was expansion of tumor-derived TCR clones in blood after radiotherapy plus ipilimumab. Interferon-beta, together with early blood T cell clone dynamics, reportedly best predicted response.

This table comes from immunoSEQ multiplex PCR, and its TCRdb copy is limited to in-frame clones, with some not included. This repertoire shows approximately 100,000 clones, over 75% found once; its top ten account for less than 2.5%. This sequence was found in a human donor with non-small cell lung cancer that progressed on radiotherapy plus ipilimumab. Some clones in this sample may be carry-over from other donors' samples. The specimen comprised peripheral blood, sampled from a patient treated with radiotherapy plus ipilimumab. The J gene is TRBJ2-1, the V gene TRBV6-6; the D gene is possibly TRBD2 (5 bases). The CDR3 nucleotides are TGTGCCAGCACCCTAAGACTAAACCCGGCCAATGAGCAGTTCTTC. It is translated as CASTLRLNPANEQFF.